The rows below give T cell receptor beta chains drawn from one sample of a study of cytomegalovirus exposure and HLA in healthy donors. Sequencing was performed with immunoSEQ multiplex PCR; in TCRdb, only in-frame clones are kept and a portion is missing. The sample lists about 210,000 clones, 83% seen once, with less than 2% in the top ten. Sequencing used PBMCs. Every receptor here comes from a man in his forties in good health and CMV-seropositive. Both conserved end residues are part of each CDR3. D genes are given only for firm matches. Rows may omit the clone size; those that give it use once, few, many or a size class.

D gene	V gene	J gene	CDR3 length	clone size	CDR3 DNA	CDR3 protein
.	TRBV2	TRBJ2-1	13	once	TGTGCCAGCAGGCTGGGCCTTTACAATGAGCAGTTCTTC	CASRLGLYNEQFF
.	TRBV28	TRBJ1-4	17	.	TGTGCCAGCAGTTTATTGGGGGGGGGAGCAACTAATGAAAAACTGTTTTTT	CASSLLGGGATNEKLFF
TRBD2	TRBV10-3	TRBJ2-1	16	.	TGTGCCATCAGTGGGACTAGCGGGAGGAACTACAATGAGCAGTTCTTC	CAISGTSGRNYNEQFF
.	TRBV19	TRBJ2-7	13	.	TGTGCCAGTAGTCCCCCGATGGAGGCCCCCATAAACTTC	CASSPPMEAPINF
.	TRBV6-5	TRBJ2-1	16	.	TGTGCCAGCAGTTACAAGCTGCTAGGGAGCGGCAATGAGCAGTTCTTC	CASSYKLLGSGNEQFF
.	TRBV6-5	TRBJ1-2	14	.	TGTGCCAGCAGTTTCCGGACAGTCTTCTATGGCTACACCTTC	CASSFRTVFYGYTF
.	TRBV28	TRBJ2-3	15	.	TGTGCCAGCAGTTTATATGGGGCAGGTTCAGATACGCAGTATTTT	CASSLYGAGSDTQYF
.	TRBV9	TRBJ2-7	18	.	TGTGCCAGCAGCGCAACCCCGACAGGACCCCGGAGCTCCTACGAGCAGTACTTC	CASSATPTGPRSSYEQYF
.	TRBV4-1	TRBJ2-2	16	.	TGCGCCAGCAGCCAAATGATTACAGGGATCACCGGGGAGCTGTTTTTT	CASSQMITGITGELFF
.	TRBV29-1	TRBJ1-1	11	.	TGCAGCGTTGAAGACCCGGCTGAAGCTTTCTTT	CSVEDPAEAFF
TRBD1	TRBV18	TRBJ1-1	14	.	TGTGCCAGCTCACCCGGGACAGGGGGAACTGAAGCTTTCTTT	CASSPGTGGTEAFF
TRBD1	TRBV6-1	TRBJ1-2	14	.	TGTGCCAGCGTGGCCGGGACAGGCTTCTATGGCTACACCTTC	CASVAGTGFYGYTF
.	TRBV19	TRBJ2-5	13	once	TGTGCCAGTAGTACTCCCGACAGAGAGACCCAGTACTTC	CASSTPDRETQYF
.	TRBV9	TRBJ2-7	15	once	TGTGCCAGCAGCGTAGAGGCTGGAGAGTCGTACGAGCAGTACTTC	CASSVEAGESYEQYF
.	TRBV28	TRBJ2-3	17	.	TGTGCCAGCAGTTCAGCTCGGGGAGGTGCTAGCACAGATACGCAGTATTTT	CASSSARGGASTDTQYF
.	TRBV13	TRBJ2-3	17	.	TGTGCCAGCAGCTTAGTTGTTCCCACACGGGGCACAGATACGCAGTATTTT	CASSLVVPTRGTDTQYF
TRBD1	TRBV19	TRBJ1-5	15	.	TGTGCCAGTAGTAGTGAAAGGGGGCTAAATCAGCCCCAGCATTTT	CASSSERGLNQPQHF